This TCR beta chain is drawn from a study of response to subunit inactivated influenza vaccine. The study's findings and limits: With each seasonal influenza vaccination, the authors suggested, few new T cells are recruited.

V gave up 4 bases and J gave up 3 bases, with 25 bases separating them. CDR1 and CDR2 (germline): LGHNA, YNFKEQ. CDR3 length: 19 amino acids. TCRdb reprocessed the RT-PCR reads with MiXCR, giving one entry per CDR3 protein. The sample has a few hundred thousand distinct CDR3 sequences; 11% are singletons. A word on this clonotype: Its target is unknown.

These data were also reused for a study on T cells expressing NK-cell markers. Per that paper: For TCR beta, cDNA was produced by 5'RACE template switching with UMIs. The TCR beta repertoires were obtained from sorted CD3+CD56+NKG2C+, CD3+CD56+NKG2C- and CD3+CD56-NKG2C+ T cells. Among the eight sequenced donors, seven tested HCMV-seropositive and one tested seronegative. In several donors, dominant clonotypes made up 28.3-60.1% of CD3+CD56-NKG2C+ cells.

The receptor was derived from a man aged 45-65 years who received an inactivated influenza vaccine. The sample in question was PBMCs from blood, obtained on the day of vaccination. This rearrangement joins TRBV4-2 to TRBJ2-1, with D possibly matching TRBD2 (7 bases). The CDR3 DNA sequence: TGTGCCAGCAGCCCCAGGCAGGCGAAGGGGGGGTGGGACTACAATGAGCAGTTCTTC. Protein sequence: CASSPRQAKGGWDYNEQFF.